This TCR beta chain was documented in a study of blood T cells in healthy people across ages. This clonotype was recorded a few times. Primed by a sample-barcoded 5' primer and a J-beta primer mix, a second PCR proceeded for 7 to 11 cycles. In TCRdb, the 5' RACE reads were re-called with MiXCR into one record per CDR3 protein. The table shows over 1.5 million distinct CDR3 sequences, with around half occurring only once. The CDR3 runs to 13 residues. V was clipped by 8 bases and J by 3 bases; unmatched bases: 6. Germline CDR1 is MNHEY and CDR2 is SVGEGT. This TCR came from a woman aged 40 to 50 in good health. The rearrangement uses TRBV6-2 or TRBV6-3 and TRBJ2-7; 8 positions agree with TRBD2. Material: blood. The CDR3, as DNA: TGTGCCAGCCGGGCGGGGGGCCACTACGAGCAGTACTTC. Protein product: CASRAGGHYEQYF.